What follows are 32 T cell receptor beta chains derived from one specimen sequenced in a study of molecular identifiers for immune sequencing clone quantification. TCRdb re-called the PCR reads with MiXCR, one entry per CDR3 protein. This sample has some 680,000 distinct CDR3 sequences; about 25% occur once, and the top ten carry about 0.84%. The sample comprised naive CD8+ T cells from blood, with Jurkat cell RNA spiked in. Described subset: FACS-sorted CD8+CD4-CCR7+CD45RA+ naive T cells. All receptors come from a human donor in good health. Some libraries in this study had Jurkat cell RNA spiked in.

With regard to this clonotype: The junction differs from germline at one of its ends, possibly a read error. The chain employs TRBV7-9 and TRBJ1-1; D possibly corresponds to TRBD1 (5 bases). The CDR3 consists of 13 residues. CDR1 is SEHNR, CDR2 FQNEAQ, per germline (reference sequence). The CDR3 DNA follows: TGTGCCAGCAGCCTACCGAGACAGCCTGAAGCTCTCTTT. Translated: CASSLPRQPEALF. Filled out from reference TRBV7-9 and TRBJ1-1, the complete variable domain reads DTGVSQNPRHKITKRGQNVTFRCDPISEHNRLYWYRQTLGQGPEFLTYFQNEAQLEKSRLLSDRFSAERPKGSFSTLEIQRTEQGDSAMYLCASSLPRQPEALFGQGTRLTVV.

The gene calls are TRBV10-1 and TRBJ1-1, with a tentative D call TRBD1 (5 bases). The CDR3 totals 13 residues. Germline CDR1 and CDR2: WNHNN and SYGVQD (reference sequence). Between the trimmed V and J ends, which lost 5 bases and 6 bases, there was a span of 13 bases. The CDR3 loop reads CASSQGPGSEAFF. In DNA form, the CDR3 reads TGCGCCAGCAGTCAGGGACCGGGCTCTGAAGCTTTCTTT.

V is TRBV7-9 and J is TRBJ1-5, with D possibly TRBD1 on 5 matching bases. The CDR3 runs 16 residues. The germline V gene has CDR1 SEHNR and CDR2 FQNEAQ (reference sequence). V shed 5 bases and J shed 4 bases, with 18 bases lying between them. DNA of the CDR3: TGTGCCAGCAGCCCCGCGGGGCAGCCTTTTAATCAGCCCCAGCATTTT. Translation: CASSPAGQPFNQPQHF. Based on the CDR3 plus reference TRBV7-9 and TRBJ1-5, the full variable domain is DTGVSQNPRHKITKRGQNVTFRCDPISEHNRLYWYRQTLGQGPEFLTYFQNEAQLEKSRLLSDRFSAERPKGSFSTLEIQRTEQGDSAMYLCASSPAGQPFNQPQHFGDGTRLSIL.

The gene calls are TRBV7-9 and TRBJ2-7, with no clear D. Trimming stripped 4 bases from V and 2 bases from J, with 6 bases between. The germline CDR1 and CDR2 sequences are SEHNR and FQNEAQ (reference sequence). The CDR3 is 12 amino acids. The CDR3 region has the DNA TGTGCCAGCAGCTACCTTACCTACGAGCAGTACTTC. It yields the protein CASSYLTYEQYF. Variable domain in full (rest from reference TRBV7-9 and TRBJ2-7): DTGVSQNPRHKITKRGQNVTFRCDPISEHNRLYWYRQTLGQGPEFLTYFQNEAQLEKSRLLSDRFSAERPKGSFSTLEIQRTEQGDSAMYLCASSYLTYEQYFGPGTRLTVT.

In its sample, this clonotype was seen a few times. This chain links TRBV28 with TRBJ1-5; TRBD1 aligns across 7 bases. J was trimmed by 0 bases and V by 2 bases; bases with no gene match: 4. CDR1 is MDHEN and CDR2 is SYDVKM in the germline V gene. The CDR3 runs 16 residues. DNA of the CDR3: TGTGCCAGCAGTTTAAGGGGGCTGAATAGCAATCAGCCCCAGCATTTT. The encoded protein is CASSLRGLNSNQPQHF.

The chain employs TRBV19 and TRBJ2-1; 8 bases line up with TRBD2. The CDR3 runs to 15 residues. Germline trimming cut 3 bases from V and 7 bases from J; bases unmatched to any gene: 8. Per the germline V gene, CDR1 is LNHDA and CDR2 is SQIVND (reference sequence). This CDR3 is CASSMSGRGGNEQFF. The CDR3 DNA reads as TGTGCCAGTAGTATGAGCGGGAGAGGAGGAAATGAGCAGTTCTTC.

This clonotype occurred a few times. A single base separates this from a much larger clone, so it may be a read error. J is TRBJ2-2 and V is TRBV7-6, with a possible D match to TRBD2 (5 bases). CDR1 is SGHVS, CDR2 FNYEAQ, per germline. CDR3 length: 12 residues. The ends were cut back, 2 bases at V and 11 bases at J, with 9 bases in the middle. The chain's CDR3 is CASSLWRLELFF. In nucleotides, the CDR3 is TGTGCCAGCAGCTTATGGAGGCTTGAGCTGTTTTTT.

To note about this clonotype: Since a much larger clone is just one base distant, this may be a read error. The chain is built from TRBV6-5 and TRBJ2-7; either TRBD1 or TRBD2 may supply D (5 bases each). Germline lookup yields CDR1 MNHEY and CDR2 SVGAGI. The CDR3 spans 13 residues. Trimming removed 6 bases at V and 4 bases at J, with 13 bases between. The CDR3 spells CASSGTGFYEQYV. In nucleotides, the CDR3 is TGTGCCAGCAGCGGGACGGGGTTTTACGAGCAGTACGTC.

The table lists this clonotype with a few counts. The V gene is TRBV11-2, the J gene TRBJ2-5; 12 positions match TRBD2. V was clipped by 5 bases and J by 1 base; unmatched bases: 8. Germline CDR1 reads SGHAT; CDR2 reads FQNNGV. This CDR3 contains 17 residues. CDR3 residues: CASSPTRTSGAQETQYF. In DNA, the CDR3 is TGTGCCAGCAGCCCTACCCGGACTAGCGGGGCCCAAGAGACCCAGTACTTC.

The V and J genes are TRBV28 and TRBJ2-3; D ambiguous. The germline V and J ends were trimmed by 5 bases and 1 base, with 10 bases remaining between them. The CDR3 length is 14 residues. Germline loops: CDR1 MDHEN, CDR2 SYDVKM. The CDR3 DNA reads TGTGCCAGCAGTAATATGGTGGGCACAGATACGCAGTATTTT. Translated, it gives CASSNMVGTDTQYF.

This clonotype was counted at least ten times. This chain connects TRBV18 to TRBJ1-1; D remains unclear. The V end lost 0 bases, the J end lost 0 bases, and 11 bases lay between the germline ends. Germline V gene data show CDR1 as KGHSH and CDR2 as LQKENI. The CDR3 contains 16 residues. CDR3 bases: TGTGCCAGCTCACCACCCGCCAGACTTATGAACACTGAAGCTTTCTTT. Translating it yields CASSPPARLMNTEAFF.

This clonotype was observed many times. The chain is built from TRBV4-3 and TRBJ2-7; 7 positions match TRBD2. V lost 4 bases, J lost 4 bases, and 13 bases stayed unmatched. CDR3 size: 16 residues. The germline gives CDR1 LGHNA, CDR2 YSLEER. The CDR3, as DNA: TGCGCCAGCAGCCCAGGGCTAGCGGCCGGGGCGTACGAGCAGTACTTC. Protein sequence: CASSPGLAAGAYEQYF.

The rearrangement links TRBV6-1 to TRBJ2-1; no clear D. The V gene lost 3 bases and the J gene lost 4 bases, with 10 bases spanning the gap. Germline-derived CDR1 and CDR2 are MNHNS and SASEGT. The CDR3 totals 14 residues. The DNA for the CDR3 is TGTGCCAGCAGTGATATGGAAGGGTACAATGAGCAGTTCTTC. Protein: CASSDMEGYNEQFF.

CDR3 sequence: CASSLDAYTYEQYF. CDR3 bases: TGTGCCAGCAGCTTAGACGCCTACACCTACGAGCAGTACTTC. This chain uses TRBV7-6 with TRBJ2-7; no reliable D call. Germline V CDR1 and CDR2: SGHVS, FNYEAQ. The CDR3 totals 14 residues. V dropped 1 base and J dropped 2 bases, with 9 bases sitting between them.

This clonotype was seen only a few times. The rearrangement links TRBV2 to TRBJ1-1, with 7 bases aligning to TRBD1. J lost 0 bases, V lost 6 bases, and 7 bases had no gene match. The CDR3 runs 15 residues. Germline V gene sequence: CDR1 SNHLY, CDR2 FYNNEI. Here the CDR3 DNA reads TGTGCCAGCAGGACAGGGAAATTCTTGAACACTGAAGCTTTCTTT. Its protein product is CASRTGKFLNTEAFF.

In its sample, this clonotype was seen a few times. This chain connects TRBV4-3 to TRBJ1-3; D unclear. The CDR3 loop spans 18 amino acids. Germline CDR1 reads LGHNA; CDR2 reads YSLEER. Between the trimmed V and J ends, which lost 1 base and 0 bases, there was a span of 16 bases. The CDR3 DNA sequence: TGCGCCAGCAGCCAAGGGCTGGCCCTCAGCCGCTCTGGAAACACCATATATTTT. It specifies CASSQGLALSRSGNTIYF.

This chain uses TRBV28 with TRBJ1-1; D ambiguous. Trimming stripped 2 bases from V and 0 bases from J, with 13 bases between. CDR3 length: 16 amino acids. Germline CDR1 and CDR2: MDHEN and SYDVKM. The CDR3 coding sequence is TGTGCCAGCAGTTTAGGAGGATTTACTTTGAACACTGAAGCTTTCTTT. As protein: CASSLGGFTLNTEAFF. The variable domain in full, with the rest retrieved from reference TRBV28 and TRBJ1-1, is DVKVTQSSRYLVKRTGEKVFLECVQDMDHENMFWYRQDPGLGLRLIYFSYDVKMKEKGDIPEGYSVSREKKERFSLILESASTNQTSMYLCASSLGGFTLNTEAFFGQGTRLTVV.

As to this clonotype: One end of the junction fails to match germline, which may point to a read error. The chain couples TRBV5-3 to TRBJ2-3, with D unclear. TRBV5-3 is filed as an ORF, its function uncertain. This CDR3 spans 15 amino acids. The CDR3 DNA sequence: TGTGCCAGCAGCTTCTTTGCGTCCGGCGCAGATACGCAGTATTTT. Translated: CASSFFASGADTQYF.

This clonotype was seen more than once but under ten times. The chain uses TRBV6-5 and TRBJ2-7; D unclear. The CDR3 extends over 14 amino acids. Germline-derived CDR1 and CDR2 are MNHEY and SVGAGI. Trimming pared 8 bases from V and 2 bases from J, leaving 16 bases between. Written as DNA, the CDR3 is TGTGCCAGCGTAACAGACTTCGCTCCCTACGAGCAGTACTTC. The encoded protein is CASVTDFAPYEQYF.

This clonotype appeared many times. The CDR3 loop reads CASSYTETQYF. The DNA for the CDR3 is TGTGCCAGCAGTTATACCGAGACCCAGTACTTC. This sequence joins TRBV6-2 or TRBV6-3 and TRBJ2-5; D gene unclear. The CDR3 has 11 residues. The ends were cut back, 3 bases at V and 5 bases at J, with 4 bases in the middle. Germline V gives CDR1 MNHEY, CDR2 SVGEGT.

Remarks on this clonotype: A much larger clone is a single base away; this may be a read error. This sequence joins TRBV6-2 or TRBV6-3 and TRBJ2-7; 12 nucleotides match TRBD2. Germline CDR1 and CDR2: MNHEY and SVGEGT. CDR3 length: 14 amino acids. J was trimmed by 6 bases and V by 6 bases; bases with no gene match: 6. As DNA, the CDR3 is TGTGCCAGCAGCGACGGACTAGCGGGATCCGAGCAGTACTTC. Translation: CASSDGLAGSEQYF.

Notes on this clonotype: A much larger clonotype is one base distant, so this may be a read error. This chain links TRBV3-1 with TRBJ1-2, with D maybe TRBD1 (6 bases). This CDR3 has 16 residues. Germline V gene data show CDR1 as LGHDT and CDR2 as YNNKEL (reference sequence). V lost 7 bases and J lost 5, with 23 bases in between. CDR3 sequence (DNA): TGTGCCAGCAACCATCAAGGGACACCGGCTTTGTATGGCTACACCTTC. Residues: CASNHQGTPALYGYTF.

V gene TRBV9 combines with J gene TRBJ2-7; D might be TRBD1 (5 bases). CDR3 length: 15 amino acids. Germline V CDR1 and CDR2: SGDLS, YYNGEE. Trimming removed 1 base at V and 2 bases at J, with 13 bases between. In DNA form, the CDR3 reads TGTGCCAGCAGCGTATCGGCAGGGATCCCCTACGAGCAGTACTTC. This encodes CASSVSAGIPYEQYF. Full variable domain (outside the CDR3, taken from reference TRBV9 and TRBJ2-7): DSGVTQTPKHLITATGQRVTLRCSPRSGDLSVYWYQQSLDQGLQFLIQYYNGEERAKGNILERFSAQQFPDLHSELNLSSLELGDSALYFCASSVSAGIPYEQYFGPGTRLTVT.

The chain has TRBV12-3 or TRBV12-4 and TRBJ1-1; D perhaps matches TRBD1 (5 bases). The length of the CDR3 is 14 residues. V was clipped by 7 bases and J by 5 bases, with 17 bases between them. The CDR3 loop is CASTLGGGGTEAFF. DNA for the CDR3: TGTGCCAGCACCCTGGGGGGGGGGGGTACTGAAGCTTTCTTT.

Points on this clonotype: A much larger clonotype is one base distant, so this may be a read error. V is TRBV27 and J is TRBJ1-1; possibly TRBD1 for D (5 bases). CDR1 is MNHEY and CDR2 is SMNVEV in the germline V gene (reference sequence). CDR3 length: 13 amino acids. V dropped 7 bases and J dropped 3 bases, with 12 bases sitting between them. CDR3 DNA: TGTGCCAGCAAGTCAGGGACCCACACTGAAGCTTTCTTT. Translation gives CASKSGTHTEAFF.

V and J are TRBV6-5 and TRBJ1-5; the D gene is possibly TRBD1 (5 bases). Trimming took off 5 bases at V and 0 bases at J, with 8 bases between the two ends. Germline assignment: CDR1 MNHEY and CDR2 SVGAGI. The CDR3 consists of 14 residues. The DNA of the CDR3 is TGTGCCAGCAGTACAGGTTGTAGCAATCAGCCCCAGCATTTT. Translated: CASSTGCSNQPQHF.

This clonotype was observed a few times. This chain joins TRBV13 and TRBJ2-2, with TRBD1 as a possible D gene (6 bases). The CDR3 consists of 14 residues. V was cut by 6 bases and J by 5 bases, with 13 bases left in between. CDR1 and CDR2 from the germline V gene are PRHDT and FYEKMQ (reference sequence). This chain's CDR3 is CASRANRATGELFF. Here the CDR3 DNA reads TGTGCCAGCAGGGCTAACAGGGCAACCGGGGAGCTGTTTTTT.

This sequence joins TRBV9 and TRBJ2-5; D might be TRBD1 or TRBD2, each matching 5 bases. Between the trimmed V and J ends, which lost 6 bases and 5 bases, there was a span of 17 bases. The germline CDR1 and CDR2 sequences are SGDLS and YYNGEE. This CDR3 has 14 residues. DNA for the CDR3: TGTGCCAGCAACGTCGGGGCCCTCGGGGAGACCCAGTACTTC. Amino acids: CASNVGALGETQYF.

This clonotype was recorded a few times. A much bigger clone sits one base away, suggesting this may be a read error. This rearrangement joins TRBV5-1 to TRBJ2-5; tentatively, D is TRBD2 (5 bases). The germline gives CDR1 SGHRS, CDR2 YFSETQ. The CDR3 totals 18 residues. V was clipped by 0 bases and J by 0 bases, with 18 bases between them. This CDR3 reads CASSLVVLGSGYQETQYF. The CDR3 DNA reads as TGCGCCAGCAGCTTGGTGGTGTTGGGGTCGGGATACCAAGAGACCCAGTACTTC.

The rearrangement links TRBV5-4 to TRBJ2-7; 11 nucleotides match TRBD1. Germline V gene data show CDR1 as SGHNT and CDR2 as YYREEE (reference sequence). The V gene end was trimmed by 4 bases and the J gene end by 2 bases; junction bases not matched to a gene: 2. This CDR3 spans 14 amino acids. CDR3 amino acids: CASSGTGGTYEQYF. The DNA for the CDR3 is TGTGCCAGCAGCGGGACAGGGGGGACCTACGAGCAGTACTTC.

A few counts support this clonotype. The V and J genes are TRBV6-1 and TRBJ2-2, with D possibly matching TRBD1 (6 bases). V gave up 3 bases and J gave up 3 bases, with 17 bases separating them. The CDR3 has 17 amino acids. Per germline, CDR1 MNHNS and CDR2 SASEGT. CDR3 sequence: CASSDLAGTLDTGELFF. CDR3 DNA sequence: TGTGCCAGCAGTGACTTAGCCGGGACATTAGACACCGGGGAGCTGTTTTTT.

This clonotype appeared a few times. The chain recombines TRBV7-9 with TRBJ1-6; D gene uncertain. The CDR3 has 16 amino acids. From germline, CDR1 is SEHNR and CDR2 FQNEAQ (reference sequence). V was cut by 1 base and J by 8 bases, with 15 bases left in between. CDR3 amino acids: CASSLGAASGYSPLHF. The CDR3, as DNA: TGTGCCAGCAGCTTAGGGGCAGCCTCCGGGTATTCACCCCTCCACTTT.